This T cell receptor (beta chain) was identified in a study of T cells in Graves' hyperthyroidism and ophthalmopathy. Notes on the study in general: Most thyroid clonotypes with frequency above 0.001 were detected in blood.

V lost 6 bases and J lost 5; bases outside the gene matches: 6. Germline V lookup: CDR1 KGHDR, CDR2 SFDVKD. The CDR3 runs 14 residues. This clonotype has at least ten counts. Its antigen is unidentified. Authors of the study amplified TCR beta CDR3 regions from RNA transcripts. Using the HTBI primer set, a first-round RT-PCR was run on the TCR CDR3. In TCRdb, the multiplex PCR reads were re-called with MiXCR into one record per CDR3 protein. The top ten clones hold approximately 19% of a sample with about 370,000 distinct CDR3 sequences, 13% to 15% of them seen once. The sequencing input was blood. The receptor's source is a woman aged 60-70 years with Graves' ophthalmopathy. The rearrangement joins TRBV24-1 to TRBJ2-5, with 9 bases that match TRBD2. The CDR3 DNA reads TGTGCCACCAGTAGGGCTAGCGGGACGGAGACCCAGTACTTC. This sequence encodes CATSRASGTETQYF.